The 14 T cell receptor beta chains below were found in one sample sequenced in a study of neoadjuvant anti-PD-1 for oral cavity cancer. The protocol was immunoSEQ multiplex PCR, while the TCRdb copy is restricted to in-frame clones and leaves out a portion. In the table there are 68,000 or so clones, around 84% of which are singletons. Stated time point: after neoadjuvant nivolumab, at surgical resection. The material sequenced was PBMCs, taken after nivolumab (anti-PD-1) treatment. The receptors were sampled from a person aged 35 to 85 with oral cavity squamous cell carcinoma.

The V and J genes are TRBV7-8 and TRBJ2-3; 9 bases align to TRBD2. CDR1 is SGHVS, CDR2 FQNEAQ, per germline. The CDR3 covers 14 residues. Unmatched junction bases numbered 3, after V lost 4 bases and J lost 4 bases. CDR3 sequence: CASSSWTSADTQYF. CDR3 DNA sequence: TGTGCCAGCAGCTCATGGACTAGCGCAGATACGCAGTATTTT.

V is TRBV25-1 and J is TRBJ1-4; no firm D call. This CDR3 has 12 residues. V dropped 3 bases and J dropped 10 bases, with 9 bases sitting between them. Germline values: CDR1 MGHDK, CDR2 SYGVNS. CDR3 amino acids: CASSENPGKLFF. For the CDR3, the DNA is TGTGCCAGCAGTGAGAATCCTGGAAAACTGTTTTTT. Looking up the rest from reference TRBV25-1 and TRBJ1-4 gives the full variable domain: EADIYQTPRYLVIGTGKKITLECSQTMGHDKMYWYQQDPGMELHLIHYSYGVNSTEKGDLSSESTVSRIRTEHFPLTLESARPSHTSQYLCASSENPGKLFFGSGTQLSVL.

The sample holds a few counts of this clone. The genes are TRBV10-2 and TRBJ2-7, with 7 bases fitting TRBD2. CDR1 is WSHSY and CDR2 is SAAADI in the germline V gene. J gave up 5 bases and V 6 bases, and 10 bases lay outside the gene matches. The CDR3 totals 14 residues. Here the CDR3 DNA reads TGCGCCAGCAGGGAGGGAGGGATAGCCCACGAGCAGTACTTC. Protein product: CASREGGIAHEQYF.

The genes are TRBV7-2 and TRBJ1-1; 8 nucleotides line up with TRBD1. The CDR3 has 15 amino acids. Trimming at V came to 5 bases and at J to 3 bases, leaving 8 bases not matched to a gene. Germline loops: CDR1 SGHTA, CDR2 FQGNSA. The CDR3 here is CASSAAQGVYTEAFF. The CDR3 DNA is TGTGCCAGCAGCGCGGCACAGGGGGTCTACACTGAAGCTTTCTTT.

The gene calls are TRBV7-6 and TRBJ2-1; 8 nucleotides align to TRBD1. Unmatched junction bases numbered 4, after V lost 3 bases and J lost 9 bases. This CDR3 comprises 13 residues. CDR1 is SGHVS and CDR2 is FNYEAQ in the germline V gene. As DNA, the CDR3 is TGTGCCAGCAGCTTCCAACAGGGGGGTGAGCAGTTCTTC. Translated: CASSFQQGGEQFF.

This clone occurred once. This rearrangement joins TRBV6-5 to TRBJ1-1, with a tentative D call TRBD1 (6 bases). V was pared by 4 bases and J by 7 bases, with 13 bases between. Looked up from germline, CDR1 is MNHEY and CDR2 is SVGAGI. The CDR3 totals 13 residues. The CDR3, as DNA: TGTGCCAGCAGTTTACAGGGTAATCATGAAGCTTTCTTT. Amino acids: CASSLQGNHEAFF.

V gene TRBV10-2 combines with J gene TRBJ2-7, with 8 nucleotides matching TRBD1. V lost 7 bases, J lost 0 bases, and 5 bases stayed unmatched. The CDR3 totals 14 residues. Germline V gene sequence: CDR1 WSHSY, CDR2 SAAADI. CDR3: CASNKGQDSYEQYF. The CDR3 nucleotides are TGCGCCAGCAATAAGGGACAGGACTCCTACGAGCAGTACTTC.

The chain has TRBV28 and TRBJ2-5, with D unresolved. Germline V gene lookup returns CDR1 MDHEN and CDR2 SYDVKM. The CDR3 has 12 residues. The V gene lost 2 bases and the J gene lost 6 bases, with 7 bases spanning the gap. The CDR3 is CASSLQLQTQYF. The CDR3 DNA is TGTGCCAGCAGTTTACAGCTCCAGACCCAGTACTTC.

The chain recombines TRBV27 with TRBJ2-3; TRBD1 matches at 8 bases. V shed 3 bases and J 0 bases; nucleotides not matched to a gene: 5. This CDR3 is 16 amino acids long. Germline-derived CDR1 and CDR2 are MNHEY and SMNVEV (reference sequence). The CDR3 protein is CASSLAGGVSTDTQYF. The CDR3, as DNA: TGTGCCAGCAGTTTGGCAGGGGGCGTTAGCACAGATACGCAGTATTTT.

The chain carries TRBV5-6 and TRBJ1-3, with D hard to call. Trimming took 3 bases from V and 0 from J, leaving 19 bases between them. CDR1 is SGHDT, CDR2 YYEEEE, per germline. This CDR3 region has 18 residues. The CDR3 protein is CASSSENFPPSSGNTIYF. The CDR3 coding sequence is TGTGCCAGCAGCTCTGAAAATTTCCCCCCGAGCTCTGGAAACACCATATATTTT.

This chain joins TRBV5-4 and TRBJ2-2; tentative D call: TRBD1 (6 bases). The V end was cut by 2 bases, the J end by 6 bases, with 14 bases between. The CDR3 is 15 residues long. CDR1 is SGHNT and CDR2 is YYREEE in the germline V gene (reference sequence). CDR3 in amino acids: CASSFTQGPAGELFF. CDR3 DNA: TGTGCCAGCAGCTTTACACAGGGACCTGCCGGGGAGCTGTTTTTT.

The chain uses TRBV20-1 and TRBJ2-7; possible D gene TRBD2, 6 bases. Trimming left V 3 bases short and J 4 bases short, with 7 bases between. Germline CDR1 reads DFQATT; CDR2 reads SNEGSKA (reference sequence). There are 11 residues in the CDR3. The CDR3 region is CSASGGYEQYF. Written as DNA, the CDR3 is TGCAGTGCTAGCGGGGGATACGAGCAGTACTTC.

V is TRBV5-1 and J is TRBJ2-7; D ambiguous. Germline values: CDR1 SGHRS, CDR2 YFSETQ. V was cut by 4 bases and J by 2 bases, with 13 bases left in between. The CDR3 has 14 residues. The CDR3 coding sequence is TGCGCCAGCAGCCGATTAGTAAGTGCCTACGAGCAGTACTTC. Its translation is CASSRLVSAYEQYF.

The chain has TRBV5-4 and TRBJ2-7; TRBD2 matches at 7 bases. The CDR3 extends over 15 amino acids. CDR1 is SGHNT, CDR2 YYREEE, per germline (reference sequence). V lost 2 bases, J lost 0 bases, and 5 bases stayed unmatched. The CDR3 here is CASSLGLADSYEQYF. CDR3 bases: TGTGCCAGCAGCTTAGGGCTAGCGGACTCCTACGAGCAGTACTTC.